Detailed here is one T cell receptor beta chain. During active infection, Seattle patients enrolled and were then monitored through disease. This sample was taken from a study of blood T cell repertoires in COVID-19. Study background: Both acute and convalescent COVID-19 samples were obtained from the United States, Italy and Spain.

After removal of 6 bases from V and 2 bases from J, the junction contained 5 bases not matched to a gene. The germline V gene has CDR1 MNHEY and CDR2 SMNVEV (reference sequence). The CDR3 covers 14 residues. In the source study's methods: Estimation of nucleated cell counts was performed using reference gene primer amplification. TCRdb's table, derived via immunoSEQ multiplex PCR, lists solely in-frame clones and lacks some. The V and J calls and clone size were taken over from that table, and D and trimming were inferred from the DNA. The table records around 200,000 clones, 79% of them present only once.

This sequence was found in a woman in her thirties or forties with COVID-19, enrolled during active disease. The source material was peripheral blood. The chain combines TRBV27 with TRBJ2-3; 7 bases align to TRBD2. In DNA form, the CDR3 reads TGTGCCAGCAGACACCGGGACTACACAGATACGCAGTATTTT. Protein product: CASRHRDYTDTQYF.